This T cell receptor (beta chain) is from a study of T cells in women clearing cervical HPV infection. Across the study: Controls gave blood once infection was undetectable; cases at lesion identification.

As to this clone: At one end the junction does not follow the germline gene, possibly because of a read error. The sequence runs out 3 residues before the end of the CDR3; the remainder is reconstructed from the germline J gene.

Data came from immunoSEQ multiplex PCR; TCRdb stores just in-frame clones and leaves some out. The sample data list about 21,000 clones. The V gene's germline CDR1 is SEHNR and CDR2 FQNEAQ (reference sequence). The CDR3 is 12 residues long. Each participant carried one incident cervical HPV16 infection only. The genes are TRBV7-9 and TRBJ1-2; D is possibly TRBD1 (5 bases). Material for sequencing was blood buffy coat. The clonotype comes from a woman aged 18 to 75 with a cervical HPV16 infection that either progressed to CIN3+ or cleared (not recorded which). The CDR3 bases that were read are TGTGCCACCAGCGGGACTAGCAGTGAC. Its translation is CATSGTSSD. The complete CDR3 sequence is CATSGTSSDYTF.